A single sample is the source of the 32 T cell receptor beta chains below, sequenced in a study of blood T cell repertoires in COVID-19. Sequencing used immunoSEQ multiplex PCR; TCRdb keeps in-frame clones, though not all of them. The sample has 100,000 to 120,000 clones, nearly 90% seen once. The sequencing input was peripheral blood. Every receptor here comes from a human donor in a cohort sampled during active COVID-19.

The chain has TRBV6-6 and TRBJ2-2; D call uncertain. Deletions cut 2 bases from V and 4 bases from J, with 8 bases between. Germline V gene lookup returns CDR1 MNHNY and CDR2 SVGAGI (reference sequence). This CDR3 spans 14 amino acids. This CDR3 reads CASSYDLSTGELFF. As DNA, the CDR3 is TGTGCCAGCAGTTACGATCTCAGCACCGGGGAGCTGTTTTTT.

This sequence joins TRBV7-8 and TRBJ1-4; D unresolved. Trimming took 1 base from V and 8 from J, leaving 11 bases between them. CDR3 length: 14 amino acids. Germline V gives CDR1 SGHVS, CDR2 FQNEAQ. The CDR3 region is CASSLVIPGEKLFF. DNA of the CDR3: TGTGCCAGCAGCTTAGTCATCCCGGGAGAAAAACTGTTTTTT.

The V gene is TRBV30, the J gene TRBJ1-2; 10 positions match TRBD1. Trimming cost V 4 bases and J 7 bases; bases outside gene matches: 6. From germline, CDR1 is GTSNPN and CDR2 SVGIG (reference sequence). CDR3 length: 13 amino acids. CDR3 sequence reads: CAWTTGGAGGYTF. The CDR3 nucleotides read TGTGCCTGGACGACAGGGGGCGCGGGTGGCTACACCTTC. Full variable domain (outside the CDR3, taken from reference TRBV30 and TRBJ1-2): SQTIHQWPATLVQPVGSPLSLECTVEGTSNPNLYWYRQAAGRGLQLLFYSVGIGQISSEVPQNLSASRPQDRQFILSSKKLLLSDSGFYLCAWTTGGAGGYTFGSGTRLTVV.

The V and J genes are TRBV19 and TRBJ2-7; no reliable D call. The ends were cut back, 3 bases at V and 0 bases at J, with 9 bases in the middle. Germline CDR1 and CDR2: LNHDA and SQIVND (reference sequence). The CDR3 totals 14 residues. DNA for the CDR3: TGTGCCAGTAGTATCGAAATGAGCTCCTACGAGCAGTACTTC. It specifies CASSIEMSSYEQYF.

This chain's CDR3 is CASSYSSGVSGETQYF. The DNA for the CDR3 is TGTGCCAGCAGTTACTCGAGTGGCGTTAGCGGGGAGACCCAGTACTTC. The J gene is TRBJ2-5, the V gene TRBV6-2 or TRBV6-3, with 7 bases aligning to TRBD2. After removal of 0 bases from V and 5 bases from J, the junction contained 9 bases not matched to a gene. Looked up from germline, CDR1 is MNHEY and CDR2 is SVGEGT. The CDR3 consists of 16 residues.

V and J are TRBV4-3 and TRBJ2-3; 7 nucleotides align to TRBD2. There are 19 residues in the CDR3. J gave up 2 bases and V 0 bases, and 14 bases lay outside the gene matches. CDR1 and CDR2 from the germline V gene are LGHNA and YSLEER. The CDR3 DNA sequence: TGCGCCAGCAGCCAAGAATTGGCCCAGGAGCGGGAAATCACAGATACGCAGTATTTT. This translates into CASSQELAQEREITDTQYF.

With respect to this clone: The junction does not match germline at one end; this may be a read error. V usage is TRBV6-5 and J usage is TRBJ1-1; 8 nucleotides agree with TRBD1. Germline CDR1 is MNHEY and CDR2 is SVGAGI. The CDR3 has 12 amino acids. The CDR3 bases are TGTGCCAGTGGCATCGGGACAGGTGCGGTTCTGTTT. Translated, it gives CASGIGTGAVLF.

The V gene is TRBV6-1, the J gene TRBJ1-1; D not certain. The V gene lost 2 bases and the J gene lost 8 bases, with 12 bases spanning the gap. The CDR3 is 13 amino acids. The germline V gene encodes CDR1 MNHNS and CDR2 SASEGT. CDR3 protein: CASSEIRGAEAFF. The DNA of the CDR3 is TGTGCCAGCAGTGAAATCCGGGGAGCCGAAGCTTTCTTT.

CDR3 in amino acids: CATSRPLGGIYTEAFF. CDR3 in DNA: TGTGCCACCAGCAGACCTCTGGGAGGGATCTACACTGAAGCTTTCTTT. V is TRBV15 and J is TRBJ1-1, with no clear D. Trimming removed 2 bases at V and 3 bases at J, with 16 bases between. The CDR3 covers 16 residues. CDR1 and CDR2 (germline): LNHNV, YYDKDF (reference sequence).

This clone has a single count. It is unclear where the CDR3 begins or ends on the DNA, so no DNA is shown, and the CDR3 is as TCRdb lists it. The V gene is TRBV2, the J gene TRBJ1-1; the D segment call TRBD1 is taken from the table without a DNA check. The CDR3 is 12 amino acids in total, end residues counted. The germline gives CDR1 SNHLY, CDR2 FYNNEI. CDR3 region: CASGWGTGTTFF.

The V gene is TRBV3-1 (or the pseudogene TRBV3-2), the J gene TRBJ1-2, with a possible D match to TRBD1 (6 bases). The CDR3 extends over 16 amino acids. V lost 3 bases and J lost 4, with 18 bases in between. Per germline, CDR1 LGHDT and CDR2 YNNKEL (reference sequence). Here the CDR3 DNA reads TGTGCCAGCAGCCACGCTTCCGGGACATTAGGCTATGGCTACACCTTC. Translated, it gives CASSHASGTLGYGYTF.

J is TRBJ2-2 and V is TRBV11-3; 9 bases agree with TRBD1. The CDR3 extends over 16 amino acids. Germline CDR1 SGHNT, CDR2 YENEEA. After removal of 10 bases from V and 2 bases from J, the junction contained 11 bases not matched to a gene. DNA for the CDR3: TGTGCCACCGTGGGGGGGGACAGGGCAAACACCGGGGAGCTGTTTTTT. The encoded protein is CATVGGDRANTGELFF.

The rearrangement links TRBV3-1 (or the pseudogene TRBV3-2) to TRBJ2-5, with D possibly matching TRBD2 (5 bases). CDR3 length: 14 amino acids. Germline values: CDR1 LGHDT, CDR2 YNNKEL (reference sequence). V was cut by 3 bases and J by 5 bases, with 13 bases left in between. The CDR3 loop reads CASSQARVWETQYF. CDR3 DNA sequence: TGTGCCAGCAGCCAGGCGAGGGTGTGGGAGACCCAGTACTTC.

The chain combines TRBV29-1 with TRBJ2-2, with D tentatively TRBD1 (5 bases). Germline CDR1 and CDR2: SQVTM and ANQGSEA. The CDR3 has 13 residues. V lost 5 bases to trimming and J lost 1 base, with 8 bases between them. The CDR3 region has the DNA TGCAGCGTTACCACAGGGAACACCGGGGAGCTGTTTTTT. Translated, it gives CSVTTGNTGELFF.

This chain connects TRBV10-2 to TRBJ2-7, with D perhaps matching TRBD1 (5 bases). V lost 10 bases and J 2 bases, leaving 12 bases between the germline ends. The CDR3 runs 12 residues. In germline, CDR1 is WSHSY, CDR2 SAAADI. DNA of the CDR3: TGCGCCACCGCGGCAGGGCCCTACGAGCAGTACTTC. As protein: CATAAGPYEQYF.

The chain uses TRBV19 and TRBJ2-2; possibly TRBD1 for D (5 bases). CDR3 length: 14 residues. In germline, CDR1 is LNHDA, CDR2 SQIVND (reference sequence). Trimming shortened V by 5 bases and J by 4 bases, and 11 bases separated the two germline ends. CDR3 coding DNA: TGTGCCAGTAGTGCCAGGGTAGGCACCGGGGAGCTGTTTTTT. Translation: CASSARVGTGELFF.

The chain links TRBV4-1 to TRBJ2-5, with no clear D. V lost 0 bases, J lost 5 bases, and 10 bases lay in between. Per germline, CDR1 MGHRA and CDR2 YSYEKL. CDR3 size: 14 residues. The CDR3 loop is CASSQDYLGETQYF. The CDR3 region has the DNA TGCGCCAGCAGCCAAGATTATCTCGGGGAGACCCAGTACTTC.

The chain couples TRBV18 to TRBJ1-1; D ambiguous. Germline V lookup: CDR1 KGHSH, CDR2 LQKENI. Trimming pared 3 bases from V and 0 bases from J, leaving 5 bases between. The CDR3 is 13 amino acids. The CDR3 loop is CASSPAMNTEAFF. The CDR3 bases are TGTGCCAGCTCACCGGCCATGAACACTGAAGCTTTCTTT. The variable domain in full, with the rest retrieved from reference TRBV18 and TRBJ1-1, is NAGVMQNPRHLVRRRGQEARLRCSPMKGHSHVYWYRQLPEEGLKFMVYLQKENIIDESGMPKERFSAEFPKEGPSILRIQQVVRGDSAAYFCASSPAMNTEAFFGQGTRLTVV.

V is TRBV5-6 and J is TRBJ1-5, with D maybe TRBD1 (5 bases). CDR1 is SGHDT and CDR2 is YYEEEE in the germline V gene. There are 18 residues in the CDR3. Trimming removed 4 bases from V and 0 bases from J, with 20 bases in between. CDR3 residues: CASSRMQGPRSSNQPQHF. The CDR3, as DNA: TGTGCCAGCAGCCGAATGCAGGGCCCCCGCTCTAGCAATCAGCCCCAGCATTTT. The full variable domain, with the rest looked up from reference TRBV5-6 and TRBJ1-5, is DAGVTQSPTHLIKTRGQQVTLRCSPKSGHDTVSWYQQALGQGPQFIFQYYEEEERQRGNFPDRFSGHQFPNYSSELNVNALLLGDSALYLCASSRMQGPRSSNQPQHFGDGTRLSIL.

The J gene is TRBJ2-1, the V gene TRBV28; D is undetermined. Germline values: CDR1 MDHEN, CDR2 SYDVKM. The CDR3 contains 13 residues. The ends were cut back, 1 base at V and 7 bases at J, with 8 bases in the middle. The CDR3: CASSLSGVNEQFF. The CDR3 nucleotides read TGTGCCAGCAGTTTATCCGGAGTGAATGAGCAGTTCTTC.

The V call is TRBV24-1, the J call TRBJ2-1; TRBD1 matches 10 bases. After removal of 3 bases from V and 2 bases from J, the junction contained 6 bases not matched to a gene. Per germline, CDR1 KGHDR and CDR2 SFDVKD. The CDR3 extends over 17 amino acids. The CDR3 DNA follows: TGTGCCACCAGTGATGTCGGGACAGGGGAGACCTACAATGAGCAGTTCTTC. Translated, it gives CATSDVGTGETYNEQFF.

This clone has only a few counts. V usage is TRBV3-1 (or the pseudogene TRBV3-2) and J usage is TRBJ1-2; D ambiguous. Looked up from germline, CDR1 is LGHDT and CDR2 is YNNKEL (reference sequence). CDR3 size: 15 residues. Trimming stripped 1 base from V and 4 bases from J, with 13 bases between. DNA for the CDR3: TGTGCCAGCAGCCAAGGTGGTTCGAGAATCTATGGCTACACCTTC. It encodes CASSQGGSRIYGYTF.

A note on this clone: The junction does not match germline at one end; this may be a read error. The CDR3 DNA follows: TGTGCCAGCAGTGAAGTTCGGGGTGTCTTT. Translating it yields CASSEVRGVF. The rearrangement uses TRBV6-1 and TRBJ1-1; no definite D call. This CDR3 contains 10 residues. Germline V gene lookup returns CDR1 MNHNS and CDR2 SASEGT.

This clone came up once. The genes are TRBV19 and TRBJ1-1; 8 bases align to TRBD1. The CDR3 has 18 residues. V lost 1 base, J lost 0 bases, and 10 bases stayed unmatched. Germline loops: CDR1 LNHDA, CDR2 SQIVND (reference sequence). The CDR3 coding sequence is TGTGCCAGTAGTATAGGCGGACAGGGACCTACTATGAACACTGAAGCTTTCTTT. This sequence encodes CASSIGGQGPTMNTEAFF.

This sequence joins TRBV7-9 and TRBJ2-1, with a possible D match to TRBD1 (6 bases). This CDR3 is 15 amino acids long. CDR1 is SEHNR and CDR2 is FQNEAQ in the germline V gene (reference sequence). V lost 4 bases to trimming and J lost 6 bases, with 16 bases between them. This CDR3 is CASSYGSSGVNEQFF. The CDR3 nucleotides are TGTGCCAGCAGCTACGGAAGTTCAGGGGTCAATGAGCAGTTCTTC.

V and J are TRBV7-9 and TRBJ2-5, with D maybe TRBD2 (5 bases). The V end lost 5 bases, the J end lost 0 bases, and 16 bases lay between the germline ends. There are 16 residues in the CDR3. Germline V gene sequence: CDR1 SEHNR, CDR2 FQNEAQ (reference sequence). For the CDR3, the DNA is TGTGCCAGCAGCGCAGTCGGGAACCAGTACCAAGAGACCCAGTACTTC. Residues: CASSAVGNQYQETQYF.

The chain recombines TRBV4-2 with TRBJ2-1, with D perhaps matching TRBD2 (6 bases). V gave up 1 base and J gave up 6 bases, with 13 bases separating them. Germline assignment: CDR1 LGHNA and CDR2 YNFKEQ. The CDR3 runs to 15 residues. The CDR3 region is CASSQGALALNEQFF. Written as DNA, the CDR3 is TGTGCCAGCAGCCAAGGGGCCCTAGCGCTCAATGAGCAGTTCTTC.

This clone was seen more than once but under ten times. This chain joins TRBV5-1 and TRBJ1-3; D gene unclear. Trimming left V 0 bases short and J 0 bases short, with 7 bases between. Germline values: CDR1 SGHRS, CDR2 YFSETQ. The CDR3 has 15 residues. Here the CDR3 DNA reads TGCGCCAGCAGCTTGGGGCAACCCTCTGGAAACACCATATATTTT. It encodes CASSLGQPSGNTIYF.

The CDR3 here is CASSLAGGSGANVLTF. CDR3 bases: TGTGCCAGCAGCTTGGCGGGGGGATCCGGGGCCAACGTCCTGACTTTC. This chain connects TRBV5-4 to TRBJ2-6; 7 nucleotides line up with TRBD2. This CDR3 spans 16 amino acids. The J segment lost 4 bases and the V segment lost 0 bases, leaving 4 bases of the junction unmatched. CDR1 is SGHNT and CDR2 is YYREEE in the germline V gene (reference sequence). Full variable domain (remainder filled in from reference TRBV5-4 and TRBJ2-6): ETGVTQSPTHLIKTRGQQVTLRCSSQSGHNTVSWYQQALGQGPQFIFQYYREEENGRGNFPPRFSGLQFPNYSSELNVNALELDDSALYLCASSLAGGSGANVLTFGAGSRLTVL.

This clone appeared a single time. The chain uses TRBV7-3 and TRBJ2-2, with D hard to call. The germline V gene encodes CDR1 SGHTA and CDR2 FQGTGA. The CDR3 has 13 residues. V was shortened by 5 bases and J by 6 bases, with 10 bases between the two germline ends. The CDR3 sequence: CASSLLLSGELFF. The CDR3 nucleotides are TGTGCCAGCAGCCTCCTCTTGTCCGGGGAGCTGTTTTTT.

V is TRBV11-2 and J is TRBJ2-7, with TRBD2 as a possible D gene (5 bases). V lost 8 bases, J lost 2 bases, and 16 bases lay in between. Germline values: CDR1 SGHAT, CDR2 FQNNGV. The CDR3 totals 14 residues. The CDR3 region is CASSLSRGTYEQYF. The CDR3 DNA sequence: TGTGCCAGCTCCCTTTCACGGGGAACCTACGAGCAGTACTTC.

The V call is TRBV6-5, the J call TRBJ2-5, with 12 bases matching TRBD2. The CDR3 has 14 residues. V trimming: 7 bases; J trimming: 5 bases; junction bases outside the gene matches: 5. CDR1 and CDR2 from the germline V gene are MNHEY and SVGAGI. The CDR3 DNA reads as TGTGCCAGCATAAGACTAGCGGGAGAGGAGACCCAGTACTTC. Residues: CASIRLAGEETQYF.